This TCR beta chain was recorded in a study of CD8 T cells in ankylosing spondylitis. The CDR3 length is 16 residues. Per the germline V gene, CDR1 is ENHRY and CDR2 is SYGVKD. V gave up 8 bases and J gave up 3 bases, with 23 bases separating them. TCRdb redid the calling of the 5' RACE reads with MiXCR, one entry per CDR3 protein. This table has 30,000 or so distinct CDR3 sequences, nearly 5.5% appearing once. This clonotype was picked up many times. J is TRBJ2-7 and V is TRBV10-3; D possibly corresponds to TRBD2 (5 bases). The TCR originated in a female donor with ankylosing spondylitis or in good health (not recorded which). Material: blood, either unsorted or a sorted T cell fraction (not recorded which). CDR3 residues: CAIPAAGSVKDYEQYF. CDR3 nucleotide sequence: TGTGCCATCCCCGCGGCGGGCTCGGTGAAGGACTACGAGCAGTACTTC.